This TCR beta chain was sequenced for a study of circulating and synovial CD4+ cells in juvenile arthritis. Profiling relied on immunoSEQ multiplex PCR, and the TCRdb table lists in-frame clones only, not all of them. The table records more than 30,000 clones, approximately 92% of them present only once. This sequence was found in a human donor with juvenile idiopathic arthritis. The sequenced sample consisted of CD4+ T cells from blood.

The CDR3 sequence is CAWRRTGGNSPLHF. In DNA, the CDR3 is TGTGCCTGGAGAAGGACAGGGGGAAATTCACCCCTCCACTTT. The chain links TRBV30 to TRBJ1-6, with 10 bases identical to TRBD1. CDR3 length: 14 amino acids. Germline values: CDR1 GTSNPN, CDR2 SVGIG (reference sequence). V lost 3 bases, J lost 7 bases, and 3 bases stayed unmatched.